This T cell receptor beta chain was recovered during a study of response to subunit inactivated influenza vaccine (dated by TCRdb to 2016 to 2018). For context, the study as a whole: The study used deep quantitative T cell receptor repertoire profiling to track responses to a trivalent subunit inactivated influenza vaccine. Overall study results and their limits: The authors suggested that each seasonal influenza vaccination may recruit only a limited number of new T cells.

To prepare the library, RT-PCR was applied. The run used an Illumina HiSeq 2500. TCRdb handled the public reads itself, with Q25 trimming in fastp and clone calling in MiXCR, and kept productive beta chains. One record per CDR3 amino acid sequence lists the most common genes and DNA. A total of around 760,000 distinct CDR3 sequences appear in this sample, around 14% of them only once. 5.5% to 7% of the sample is held by the ten biggest clonotypes. For this clonotype: Its specific antigen is unknown. The record has no base qualities; no much larger clone is one base away.

Including the terminal cysteine and phenylalanine, the CDR3 comprises 16 residues. Here the CDR3 DNA is all that survives: 48 bases in frame from base 1. V is clipped by 5 bases and J by 0 bases, and the sequence between their germline boundaries is 14 bases long. The germline V gene gives CDR1 as SGHTA and CDR2 as FQGTGA. The V and J genes are TRBV7-3 and TRBJ2-1, with no D gene named confidently. The sample was PBMCs from blood, taken approximately 15 days before vaccination. The receptor was derived from a man aged 50-59 years who received an inactivated influenza vaccine. Donor details come from another sample of the same person, matched by shared clones. The sequenced DNA is TGTGCCAGCAGCAAACCGGGCCTGAGCTCCTACAATGAGCAGTTCTTC. It is translated as CASSKPGLSSYNEQFF. Beyond the CDR3, the reference TRBV7-3 and TRBJ2-1 genes provide the residues; the full variable domain reads: GAGVSQTPSNKVTEKGKYVELRCDPISGHTALYWYRQSLGQGPEFLIYFQGTGAADDSGLPNDRFFAVRPEGSVSTLKIQRTERGDSAVYLCASSKPGLSSYNEQFFGPGTRLTVL.